Listed here are 26 T cell receptor beta chains from one sample, sequenced in a study of beta chain features in type 1 diabetes. Findings and limits, study-wide: In every one of the four CD4+ subsets, TCRB CDR3s were moderately but significantly shorter in Type 1 diabetes patients.

Antigens of these TCRs are unknown. cDNA synthesis used the whole RNA isolate, giving expressed TCRB sequences. Clones were sequenced by immunoSEQ multiplex PCR, and TCRdb holds only the in-frame ones, with some missing. Among around 40,000 clones listed, approximately 61% were seen once. Sequenced: Tregs from blood. The receptors were sampled from a man aged 25 to 45 with type 1 diabetes. Some clones in this sample may be carry-over from other donors' samples.

The count of this clone is one. The CDR3 here is CASSRTAETYEQYF. Here the CDR3 DNA reads TGTGCCAGCAGCCGGACAGCAGAGACCTACGAGCAGTACTTC. V gene TRBV7-8 combines with J gene TRBJ2-7; a possible D gene is TRBD1 (6 bases). V lost 5 bases and J lost 2, with 13 bases in between. Looked up from germline, CDR1 is SGHVS and CDR2 is FQNEAQ. This CDR3 has 14 residues.

This rearrangement joins TRBV11-2 to TRBJ2-3; D gene uncertain. The germline V gene has CDR1 SGHAT and CDR2 FQNNGV. V was pared by 1 base and J by 4 bases, with 9 bases between. The CDR3 sequence is 14 residues long. CDR3 region: CASSLGWAADTQYF. The CDR3 nucleotides read TGTGCCAGCAGCTTAGGATGGGCCGCAGATACGCAGTATTTT.

This clone was seen a single time. In nucleotides, the CDR3 is TGTGCCAGCAGCCAAACCGGGAGAAACCCCTACGAGCAGTACTTC. It yields the protein CASSQTGRNPYEQYF. V gene TRBV4-2 combines with J gene TRBJ2-7; perhaps TRBD2 as D (6 bases). The V end lost 2 bases, the J end lost 2 bases, and 13 bases lay between the germline ends. Per the germline V gene, CDR1 is LGHNA and CDR2 is YNFKEQ. The length of the CDR3 is 15 residues.

The gene calls are TRBV18 and TRBJ1-1; no firm D call. V dropped 2 bases and J dropped 1 base, with 14 bases sitting between them. CDR1 is KGHSH and CDR2 is LQKENI in the germline V gene. This CDR3 is built from 16 residues. The CDR3 sequence: CASSPRGPATNTEAFF. The CDR3 coding sequence is TGTGCCAGCTCACCAAGAGGTCCGGCGACGAACACTGAAGCTTTCTTT.

The chain recombines TRBV4-3 with TRBJ2-3, with D perhaps TRBD2 (5 bases). Germline CDR1 reads LGHNA; CDR2 reads YSLEER. Trimming stripped 4 bases from V and 4 bases from J, with 12 bases between. This CDR3 contains 14 residues. The DNA for the CDR3 is TGCGCCAGCAGCCGCCAACTAGTTGCAGATACGCAGTATTTT. This translates into CASSRQLVADTQYF.

V usage is TRBV18 and J usage is TRBJ1-5, with D uncertain. The CDR3 spans 15 residues. Germline V lookup: CDR1 KGHSH, CDR2 LQKENI. The V end was cut by 1 base, the J end by 0 bases, with 7 bases between. CDR3 in amino acids: CASSPRGYSNQPQHF. The CDR3 coding sequence is TGTGCCAGCTCACCACGCGGTTATAGCAATCAGCCCCAGCATTTT.

The chain employs TRBV7-6 and TRBJ2-5; a possible D gene is TRBD1 (6 bases). CDR1 is SGHVS and CDR2 is FNYEAQ in the germline V gene. This CDR3 contains 16 residues. V gave up 5 bases and J gave up 5 bases, with 21 bases separating them. CDR3 DNA sequence: TGTGCCAGCAGCGGCTCCGGGGCAGGGGTTGAGGAGACCCAGTACTTC. Translating it yields CASSGSGAGVEETQYF.

The CDR3 region is CASSLDSSGQPQHF. The DNA for the CDR3 is TGCGCCAGCAGCCTGGACAGTTCCGGTCAGCCCCAGCATTTT. The chain carries TRBV5-1 and TRBJ1-5, with a possible D match to TRBD1 (6 bases). The V end was cut by 4 bases, the J end by 6 bases, with 14 bases between. The CDR3 runs 14 residues. Germline CDR1 SGHRS, CDR2 YFSETQ.

CDR3: CASSEVGGPYEQYF. The DNA for the CDR3 is TGTGCCAGCAGTGAAGTCGGGGGACCCTACGAGCAGTACTTC. The rearrangement joins TRBV6-1 to TRBJ2-7; TRBD2 might be the D (6 bases). V was shortened by 1 base and J by 2 bases, with 9 bases between the two germline ends. This CDR3 is built from 14 residues. The germline CDR1 and CDR2 sequences are MNHNS and SASEGT.

V usage is TRBV5-8 and J usage is TRBJ1-1; D may be TRBD1 (6 bases). The length of the CDR3 is 14 residues. Germline V gives CDR1 SGHTS, CDR2 YDEGEE. Trimming removed 2 bases at V and 6 bases at J, with 14 bases between. The chain's CDR3 is CASSLGEDSAEAFF. The DNA for the CDR3 is TGTGCCAGCAGCTTAGGTGAGGACAGCGCTGAAGCTTTCTTT.

The chain has TRBV29-1 and TRBJ1-1, with 9 bases lining up with TRBD1. Germline V gene sequence: CDR1 SQVTM, CDR2 ANQGSEA. V dropped 0 bases and J dropped 5; count of bases not matched to a gene: 1. This CDR3 region has 13 residues. The chain's CDR3 is CSVEDGTGTEAFF. As DNA, the CDR3 is TGCAGCGTTGAAGATGGGACAGGGACTGAAGCTTTCTTT.

The gene calls are TRBV9 and TRBJ1-4, with no clear D. The germline gives CDR1 SGDLS, CDR2 YYNGEE. V was trimmed by 4 bases and J by 0 bases, leaving 7 bases between them. This CDR3 contains 14 residues. The DNA of the CDR3 is TGTGCCAGCAGCCCCTATGCAACTAATGAAAAACTGTTTTTT. Its protein is CASSPYATNEKLFF.

The chain combines TRBV4-2 with TRBJ1-5; D may be TRBD1 (6 bases). Trimming cost V 1 base and J 0 bases, with 10 bases left between them. The germline V gene has CDR1 LGHNA and CDR2 YNFKEQ. The CDR3 is 16 amino acids. The CDR3 reads CASSQGRGFSNQPQHF. DNA for the CDR3: TGTGCCAGCAGCCAAGGCAGGGGCTTTAGCAATCAGCCCCAGCATTTT.

The DNA for the CDR3 is TGTGCCAGCAGTCCGCTACAGGGGGCGAAAGGCTACACCTTC. Translated: CASSPLQGAKGYTF. This chain uses TRBV27 with TRBJ1-2; 9 positions match TRBD1. Germline trimming cut 5 bases from V and 8 bases from J; bases unmatched to any gene: 9. Germline V gene data show CDR1 as MNHEY and CDR2 as SMNVEV (reference sequence). The CDR3 spans 14 residues.

The V call is TRBV6-1, the J call TRBJ2-7, with D possibly TRBD1 on 6 matching bases. The CDR3 is 14 residues long. Per the germline V gene, CDR1 is MNHNS and CDR2 is SASEGT. V was cut by 2 bases and J by 3 bases, with 11 bases left in between. The chain's CDR3 is CASSESGGDYEQYF. The CDR3, as DNA: TGTGCCAGCAGTGAATCTGGGGGCGACTACGAGCAGTACTTC.

There are a few counts of this clone. This chain joins TRBV6-5 and TRBJ1-1; no clear D. Germline loops: CDR1 MNHEY, CDR2 SVGAGI. CDR3 length equals 16 residues. V lost 2 bases, J lost 4 bases, and 17 bases lay in between. The CDR3 nucleotides read TGTGCCAGCAGTTACAGTTTTTCCGTGGCCCCCACTGAAGCTTTCTTT. It is translated as CASSYSFSVAPTEAFF.

CDR3 region: CASSYSRQGFTEAFF. CDR3 DNA: TGTGCCAGCAGTTACTCGAGACAGGGATTCACTGAAGCTTTCTTT. The chain couples TRBV6-5 to TRBJ1-1, with 7 bases aligning to TRBD1. This CDR3 has 15 amino acids. CDR1 and CDR2 (germline): MNHEY, SVGAGI. Trimming took 0 bases from V and 4 from J; bases not matched to a gene: 5.

The chain uses TRBV18 and TRBJ1-1; possible D gene TRBD1, 6 bases. The V gene's germline CDR1 is KGHSH and CDR2 LQKENI. The V gene lost 4 bases and the J gene lost 1 base, with 10 bases spanning the gap. CDR3 length: 14 residues. As DNA, the CDR3 is TGTGCCAGCTCACTCACAGGGAGGAACACTGAAGCTTTCTTT. This gives the protein CASSLTGRNTEAFF.

This rearrangement joins TRBV2 to TRBJ1-3, with D perhaps TRBD1 (6 bases). Germline CDR1 reads SNHLY; CDR2 reads FYNNEI. This CDR3 region has 15 residues. V gave up 7 bases and J gave up 0 bases, with 13 bases separating them. The CDR3 bases are TGTGCCAGCATGGGGGGGCGATCCTCTGGAAACACCATATATTTT. It codes for CASMGGRSSGNTIYF.

The V gene is TRBV2, the J gene TRBJ1-5; D not certain. V lost 2 bases and J lost 2, with 31 bases in between. This CDR3 spans 22 amino acids. Germline assignment: CDR1 SNHLY and CDR2 FYNNEI. CDR3 DNA sequence: TGTGCCAGCAGTGAACGGGTTTTAGGAGGGTTCTCCCTTCTTTCCGGCAATCAGCCCCAGCATTTT. Translation gives CASSERVLGGFSLLSGNQPQHF.

This chain uses TRBV18 with TRBJ1-1, with D unresolved. Trimming cost V 0 bases and J 8 bases, with 13 bases left between them. The CDR3 sequence is 14 residues long. The V gene's germline CDR1 is KGHSH and CDR2 LQKENI. The CDR3 region has the DNA TGTGCCAGCTCACCACCGGCGACATCCGACGAAGCTTTCTTT. It encodes CASSPPATSDEAFF.

V usage is TRBV2 and J usage is TRBJ2-7; 10 nucleotides align to TRBD1. V shed 5 bases and J 7 bases; nucleotides not matched to a gene: 8. The germline gives CDR1 SNHLY, CDR2 FYNNEI. This CDR3 spans 14 amino acids. DNA of the CDR3: TGTGCCAGCAGTTCCGGGACAGGGGTCGAAGAGCAGTACTTC. Translation gives CASSSGTGVEEQYF.

The genes are TRBV6-5 and TRBJ2-1; D ambiguous. Trimming left V 0 bases short and J 4 bases short, with 4 bases between. The CDR3 consists of 13 residues. Germline V gene lookup returns CDR1 MNHEY and CDR2 SVGAGI. The CDR3 spells CASSYSHYNEQFF. Here the CDR3 DNA reads TGTGCCAGCAGTTACTCTCATTACAATGAGCAGTTCTTC.

The chain couples TRBV30 to TRBJ1-1, with D tentatively TRBD1 (5 bases). The length of the CDR3 is 11 residues. CDR1 GTSNPN and CDR2 SVGIG come from the germline V gene (reference sequence). In DNA form, the CDR3 reads TGTGCTATAATAGGAGTCGGGGGGACTTTCTTT. This sequence encodes CAIIGVGGTFF.

The chain couples TRBV2 to TRBJ1-4; 10 nucleotides align to TRBD1. Germline-derived CDR1 and CDR2 are SNHLY and FYNNEI. CDR3 length equals 14 residues. J lost 2 bases, V lost 8 bases, and 2 bases had no gene match. CDR3 coding DNA: TGTGCCAGCGGGACAGGGGTTACTAATGAAAAACTGTTTTTT. It translates to CASGTGVTNEKLFF.

This chain uses TRBV27 with TRBJ2-1, with 8 bases aligning to TRBD2. The germline CDR1 and CDR2 sequences are MNHEY and SMNVEV (reference sequence). This CDR3 has 15 amino acids. V dropped 5 bases and J dropped 8; count of bases not matched to a gene: 11. CDR3 sequence reads: CASSKPGLVIYEQFF. CDR3 nucleotides: TGTGCCAGCAGTAAACCGGGACTAGTAATCTATGAGCAGTTCTTC.